This entry concerns a single T cell receptor (beta chain). The antigen remains undetermined. This entry comes from a study of Ad26.COV2.S vaccination and SARS-CoV-2 variants. Study conclusions and caveats: Vaccine and placebo recipients had similar non-spike TCR breadth. From the TCR breadth and depth analyses, total T cell responses may have been underestimated. Vaccinees displayed broader spike-specific TCR repertoires than placebo recipients.

Libraries were prepared by immunoSEQ multiplex PCR; TCRdb keeps only in-frame clonotypes and omits some of them. The sample lists roughly 460,000 clones; 80% to 90% were seen once. Per the germline V gene, CDR1 is MNHEY and CDR2 is SMNVEV (reference sequence). The CDR3 runs 14 residues. The V gene end was trimmed by 3 bases and the J gene end by 6 bases; junction bases not matched to a gene: 4. Treatment described: 19 received Ad26.COV2.S at low or high dose, single or two shots; five or six received placebo; per-sample allocation not given. After the first vaccine or placebo injection, samples were drawn on day 63. The study used a vaccine consisting of an Ad26 vector that expressed Wuhan-strain SARS-CoV-2 spike.

The clonotype comes from a person aged 18-60 years who received the Ad26.COV2.S COVID-19 vaccine or a placebo. The J gene is TRBJ2-3, the V gene TRBV27; 9 bases map to TRBD1. The sample consisted of peripheral blood, taken in a trial of Ad26.COV2.S vaccine versus placebo. The CDR3 is CASSFLQGADTQYF. As DNA, the CDR3 is TGTGCCAGCAGTTTTTTACAGGGGGCGGATACGCAGTATTTT.